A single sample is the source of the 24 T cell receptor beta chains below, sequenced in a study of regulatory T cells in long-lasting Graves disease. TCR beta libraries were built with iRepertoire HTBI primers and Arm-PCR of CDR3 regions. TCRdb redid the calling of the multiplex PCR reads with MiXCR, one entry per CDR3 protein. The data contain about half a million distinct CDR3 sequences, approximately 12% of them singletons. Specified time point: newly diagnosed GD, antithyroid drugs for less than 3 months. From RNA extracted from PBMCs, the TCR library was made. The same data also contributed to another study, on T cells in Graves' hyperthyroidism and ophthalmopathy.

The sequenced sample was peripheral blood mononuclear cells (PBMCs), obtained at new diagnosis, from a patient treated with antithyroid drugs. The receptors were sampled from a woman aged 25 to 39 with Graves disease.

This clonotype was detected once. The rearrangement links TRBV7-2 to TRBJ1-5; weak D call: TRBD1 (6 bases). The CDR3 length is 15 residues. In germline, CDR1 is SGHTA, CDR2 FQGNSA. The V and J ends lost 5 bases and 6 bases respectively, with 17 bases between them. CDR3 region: CASSLRGGQIQPQHF. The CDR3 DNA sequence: TGTGCCAGCAGCCTTCGTGGGGGGCAAATTCAGCCCCAGCATTTT. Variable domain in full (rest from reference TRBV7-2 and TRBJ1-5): GAGVSQSPSNKVTEKGKDVELRCDPISGHTALYWYRQSLGQGLEFLIYFQGNSAPDKSGLPSDRFSAERTGGSVSTLTIQRTQQEDSAVYLCASSLRGGQIQPQHFGDGTRLSIL.

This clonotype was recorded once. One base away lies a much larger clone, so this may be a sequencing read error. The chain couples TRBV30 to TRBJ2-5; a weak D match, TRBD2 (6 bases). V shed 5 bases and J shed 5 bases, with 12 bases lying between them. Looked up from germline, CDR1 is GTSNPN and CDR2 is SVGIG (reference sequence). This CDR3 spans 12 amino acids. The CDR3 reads CAWSGVAETQYF. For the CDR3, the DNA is TGTGCCTGGTCGGGGGTGGCGGAGACCCAGTACTTC.

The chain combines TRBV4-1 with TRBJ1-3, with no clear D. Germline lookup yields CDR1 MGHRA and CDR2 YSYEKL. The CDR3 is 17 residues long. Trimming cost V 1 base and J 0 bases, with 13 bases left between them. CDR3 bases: TGCGCCAGCAGCCAAGCCGACACACCTTACTCTGGAAACACCATATATTTT. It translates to CASSQADTPYSGNTIYF.

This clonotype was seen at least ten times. In nucleotides, the CDR3 is TGCAGTGCCCCTCAGGGAGGTGGTCGAGAGACCCAGTACTTC. Amino acid sequence: CSAPQGGGRETQYF. The rearrangement joins TRBV20-1 to TRBJ2-5, with D possibly being TRBD2 (6 bases). Deletions cut 6 bases from V and 4 bases from J, with 18 bases between. From germline, CDR1 is DFQATT and CDR2 SNEGSKA (reference sequence). The CDR3 sequence is 14 residues long.

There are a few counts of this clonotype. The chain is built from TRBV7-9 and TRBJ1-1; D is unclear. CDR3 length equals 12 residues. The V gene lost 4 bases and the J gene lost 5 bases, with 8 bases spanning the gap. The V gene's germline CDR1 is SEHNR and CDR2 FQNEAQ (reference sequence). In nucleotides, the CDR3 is TGTGCCAGCAGCTATATGGGGACTGAAGCTTTCTTT. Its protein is CASSYMGTEAFF.

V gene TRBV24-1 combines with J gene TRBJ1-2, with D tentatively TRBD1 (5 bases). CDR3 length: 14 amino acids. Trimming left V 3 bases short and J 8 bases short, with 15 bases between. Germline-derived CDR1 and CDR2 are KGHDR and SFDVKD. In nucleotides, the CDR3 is TGTGCCACCAGTGATCTTTCCGGGGACGGAGGCTACACCTTC. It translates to CATSDLSGDGGYTF.

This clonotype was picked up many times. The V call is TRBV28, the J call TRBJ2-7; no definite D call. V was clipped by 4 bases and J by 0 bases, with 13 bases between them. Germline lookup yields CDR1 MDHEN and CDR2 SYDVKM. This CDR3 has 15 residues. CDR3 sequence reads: CASSYGLRASYEQYF. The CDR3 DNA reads TGTGCCAGCAGTTACGGTCTCCGGGCCTCCTACGAGCAGTACTTC.

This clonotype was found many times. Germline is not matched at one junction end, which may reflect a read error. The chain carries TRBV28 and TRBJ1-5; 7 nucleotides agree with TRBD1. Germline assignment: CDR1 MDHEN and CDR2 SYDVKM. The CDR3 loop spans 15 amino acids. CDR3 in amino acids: CASKLGDRDNLPQHF. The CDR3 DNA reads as TGTGCCAGCAAGTTGGGAGACAGGGACAATCTGCCCCAGCATTTT.

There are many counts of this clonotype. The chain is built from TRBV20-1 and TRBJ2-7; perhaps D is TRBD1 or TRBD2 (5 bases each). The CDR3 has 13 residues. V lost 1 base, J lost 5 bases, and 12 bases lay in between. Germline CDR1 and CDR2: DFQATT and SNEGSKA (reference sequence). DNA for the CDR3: TGCAGTGCTAGAGCTGCAGGGAGCGACGAGCAGTACTTC. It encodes CSARAAGSDEQYF.

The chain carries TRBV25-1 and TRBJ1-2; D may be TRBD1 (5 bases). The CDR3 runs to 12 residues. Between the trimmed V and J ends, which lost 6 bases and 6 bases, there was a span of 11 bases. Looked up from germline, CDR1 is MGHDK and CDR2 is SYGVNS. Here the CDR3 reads CASSWGLDGYTF. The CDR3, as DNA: TGTGCCAGCAGCTGGGGGTTGGATGGCTACACCTTC.

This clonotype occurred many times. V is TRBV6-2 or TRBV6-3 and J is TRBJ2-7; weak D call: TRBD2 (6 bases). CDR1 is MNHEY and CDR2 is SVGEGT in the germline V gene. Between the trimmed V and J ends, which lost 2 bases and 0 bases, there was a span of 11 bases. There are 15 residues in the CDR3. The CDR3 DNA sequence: TGTGCCAGCAGTTACCGGGGGAGTGGCTCCTACGAGCAGTACTTC. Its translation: CASSYRGSGSYEQYF.

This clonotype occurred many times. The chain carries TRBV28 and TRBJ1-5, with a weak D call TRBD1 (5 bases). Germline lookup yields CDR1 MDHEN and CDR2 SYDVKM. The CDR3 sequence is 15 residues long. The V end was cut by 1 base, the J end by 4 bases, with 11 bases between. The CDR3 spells CASSLSGPKNQPQHF. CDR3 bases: TGTGCCAGCAGTTTATCAGGGCCCAAGAATCAGCCCCAGCATTTT. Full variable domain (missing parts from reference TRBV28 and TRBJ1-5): DVKVTQSSRYLVKRTGEKVFLECVQDMDHENMFWYRQDPGLGLRLIYFSYDVKMKEKGDIPEGYSVSREKKERFSLILESASTNQTSMYLCASSLSGPKNQPQHFGDGTRLSIL.

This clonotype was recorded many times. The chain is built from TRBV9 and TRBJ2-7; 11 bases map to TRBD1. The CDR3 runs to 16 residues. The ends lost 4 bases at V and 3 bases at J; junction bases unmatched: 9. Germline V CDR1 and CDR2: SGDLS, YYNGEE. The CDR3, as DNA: TGTGCCAGCAGCCCATCCGGGACAGGGGGAGACTACGAGCAGTACTTC. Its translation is CASSPSGTGGDYEQYF.

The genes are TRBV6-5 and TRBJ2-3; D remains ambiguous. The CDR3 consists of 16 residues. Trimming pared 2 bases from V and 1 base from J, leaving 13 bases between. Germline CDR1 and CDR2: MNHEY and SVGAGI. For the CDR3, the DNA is TGTGCCAGCAGTTACGATAAGGGTCAAGGCACAGATACGCAGTATTTT. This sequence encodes CASSYDKGQGTDTQYF.

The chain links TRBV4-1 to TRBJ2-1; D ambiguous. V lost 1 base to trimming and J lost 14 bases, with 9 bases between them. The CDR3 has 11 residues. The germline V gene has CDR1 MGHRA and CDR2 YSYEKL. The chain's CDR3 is CASSQGGSEFF. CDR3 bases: TGCGCCAGCAGCCAAGGGGGTTCCGAGTTCTTC.

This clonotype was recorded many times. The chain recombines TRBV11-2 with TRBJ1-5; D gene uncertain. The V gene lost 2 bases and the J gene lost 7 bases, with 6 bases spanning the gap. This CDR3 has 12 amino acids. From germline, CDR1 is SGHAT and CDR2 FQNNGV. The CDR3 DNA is TGTGCCAGCAGCTTAATTGGCCAGCCCCAGCATTTT. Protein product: CASSLIGQPQHF.

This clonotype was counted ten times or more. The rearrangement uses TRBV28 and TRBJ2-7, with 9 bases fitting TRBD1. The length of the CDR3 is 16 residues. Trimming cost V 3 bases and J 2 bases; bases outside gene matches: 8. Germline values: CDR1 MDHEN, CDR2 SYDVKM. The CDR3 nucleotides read TGTGCCAGCAGTTTGGGCACCGGGACAGGGCCCTACGAGCAGTACTTC. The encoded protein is CASSLGTGTGPYEQYF.

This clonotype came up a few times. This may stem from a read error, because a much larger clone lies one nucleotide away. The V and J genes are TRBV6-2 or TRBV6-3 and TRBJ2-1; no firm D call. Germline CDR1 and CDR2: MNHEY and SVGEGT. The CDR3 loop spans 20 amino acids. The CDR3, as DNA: TGTGCCAGCAGTTACTCGAGTAAGCCGGAGCGTAGAAGCTCCTGCAATGAGCAGTTCTTC. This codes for CASSYSSKPERRSSCNEQFF.

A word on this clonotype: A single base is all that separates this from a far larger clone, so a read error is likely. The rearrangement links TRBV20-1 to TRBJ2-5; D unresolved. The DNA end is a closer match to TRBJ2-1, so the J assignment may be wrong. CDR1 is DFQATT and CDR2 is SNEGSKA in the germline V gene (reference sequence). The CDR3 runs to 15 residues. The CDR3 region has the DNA TGCAGTGCTAGAGAACCCTCGGGCGGCATCTACGAGCAGTTCTTC. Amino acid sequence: CSAREPSGGIYEQFF.

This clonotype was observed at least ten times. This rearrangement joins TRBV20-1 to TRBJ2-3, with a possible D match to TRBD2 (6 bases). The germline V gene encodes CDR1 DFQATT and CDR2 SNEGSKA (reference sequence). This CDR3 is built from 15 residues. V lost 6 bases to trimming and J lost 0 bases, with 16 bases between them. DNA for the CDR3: TGCAGTGCCCCGAGGGCGGGGACTAGCACAGATACGCAGTATTTT. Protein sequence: CSAPRAGTSTDTQYF.

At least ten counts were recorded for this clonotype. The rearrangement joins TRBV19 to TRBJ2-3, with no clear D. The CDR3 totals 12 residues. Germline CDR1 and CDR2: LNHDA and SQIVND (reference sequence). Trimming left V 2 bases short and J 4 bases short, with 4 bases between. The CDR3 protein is CASSIRPDTQYF. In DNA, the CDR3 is TGTGCCAGTAGTATACGGCCAGATACGCAGTATTTT.

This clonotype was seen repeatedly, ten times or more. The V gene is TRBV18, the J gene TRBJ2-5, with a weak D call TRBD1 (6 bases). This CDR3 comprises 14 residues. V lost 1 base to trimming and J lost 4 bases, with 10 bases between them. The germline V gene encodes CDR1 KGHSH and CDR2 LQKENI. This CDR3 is CASSPQQGSETQYF. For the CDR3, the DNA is TGTGCCAGCTCACCACAACAGGGATCAGAGACCCAGTACTTC.

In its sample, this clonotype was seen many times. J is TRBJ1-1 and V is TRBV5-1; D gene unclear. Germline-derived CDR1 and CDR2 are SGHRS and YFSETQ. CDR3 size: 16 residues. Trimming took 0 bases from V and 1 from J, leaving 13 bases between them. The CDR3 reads CASSLEARRSNTEAFF. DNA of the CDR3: TGCGCCAGCAGCTTGGAGGCGAGGAGATCGAACACTGAAGCTTTCTTT.

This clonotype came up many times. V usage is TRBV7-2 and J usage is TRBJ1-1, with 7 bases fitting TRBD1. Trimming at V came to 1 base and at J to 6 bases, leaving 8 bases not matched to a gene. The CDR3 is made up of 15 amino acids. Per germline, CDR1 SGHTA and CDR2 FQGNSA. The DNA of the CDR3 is TGTGCCAGCAGCTTAGGTAGGGGGCGCATGGCTGAAGCTTTCTTT. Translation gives CASSLGRGRMAEAFF.